Listed here are 9 T cell receptor beta chains from one sample, sequenced in a study of breast tumors, draining lymph nodes, adjacent tissues. TCRdb passed the multiplex PCR reads through MiXCR, listing each CDR3 protein once. The sample lists tens of thousands of distinct CDR3 sequences, roughly 63% occurring once. Sequenced input: breast tumor tissue. These TCRs come from a female donor with breast cancer. Some clones in this sample may be carry-over from other donors' samples.

In its sample, this clonotype is medium-sized. This chain joins TRBV6-2 or TRBV6-3 and TRBJ1-6; 9 bases map to TRBD1. Germline V gene lookup returns CDR1 MNHEY and CDR2 SVGEGT. This CDR3 is built from 15 residues. J gave up 6 bases and V 6 bases, and 6 bases lay outside the gene matches. The CDR3 here is CASRRPGQGNSPLHF. The CDR3 nucleotides are TGTGCCAGCAGAAGACCGGGACAGGGTAATTCACCCCTCCACTTT.

J is TRBJ2-3 and V is TRBV9, with D maybe TRBD2 (5 bases). The CDR3 has 14 residues. V gave up 3 bases and J gave up 3 bases, with 11 bases separating them. Germline CDR1 SGDLS, CDR2 YYNGEE. This CDR3 is CASSGGSGTDTQYF. As DNA, the CDR3 is TGTGCCAGCAGCGGAGGGAGTGGAACAGATACGCAGTATTTT.

This clonotype appeared many times. J is TRBJ2-5 and V is TRBV5-1; 7 bases agree with TRBD1. The CDR3 is 14 residues long. J was trimmed by 1 base and V by 4 bases; bases with no gene match: 4. The germline V gene encodes CDR1 SGHRS and CDR2 YFSETQ. CDR3 bases: TGCGCCAGCAGCACGGGACAGACCCAAGAGACCCAGTACTTC. Translating gives CASSTGQTQETQYF.

At least ten counts were recorded for this clonotype. This chain joins TRBV6-5 and TRBJ2-1; maybe TRBD1 (7 bases). The CDR3 loop spans 15 amino acids. Germline loops: CDR1 MNHEY, CDR2 SVGAGI. Trimming left V 6 bases short and J 8 bases short, with 20 bases between. The CDR3 reads CASSTRGRLVDEQFF. The CDR3 nucleotides are TGTGCCAGCAGCACCAGGGGGAGGTTGGTGGATGAGCAGTTCTTC.

This chain connects TRBV20-1 to TRBJ1-6, with a weak D call TRBD1 (6 bases). CDR3 length: 15 amino acids. V was pared by 3 bases and J by 9 bases, with 18 bases between. Germline V gene lookup returns CDR1 DFQATT and CDR2 SNEGSKA (reference sequence). The CDR3 nucleotides read TGCAGTGCTAGGATACCGGGACACCCTTCTTCACCCCTCCACTTT. Translation gives CSARIPGHPSSPLHF.

This clonotype was detected once. This chain uses TRBV7-2 with TRBJ1-3; the D gene is possibly TRBD1 (6 bases). The CDR3 consists of 14 residues. Germline V gene sequence: CDR1 SGHTA, CDR2 FQGNSA. Trimming stripped 5 bases from V and 0 bases from J, with 8 bases between. CDR3 region: CASSRDNSGNTIYF. In nucleotides, the CDR3 is TGTGCCAGCAGCCGGGACAACTCTGGAAACACCATATATTTT. Together with reference TRBV7-2 and TRBJ1-3, the CDR3 gives the full variable domain: GAGVSQSPSNKVTEKGKDVELRCDPISGHTALYWYRQSLGQGLEFLIYFQGNSAPDKSGLPSDRFSAERTGGSVSTLTIQRTQQEDSAVYLCASSRDNSGNTIYFGEGSWLTVV.

Sample share makes this clonotype medium-sized. CDR3 sequence reads: CATKTHEEETQYF. CDR3 nucleotide sequence: TGTGCCACCAAGACACACGAGGAAGAGACCCAGTACTTC. V gene TRBV12-3 or TRBV12-4 combines with J gene TRBJ2-5; D gene unclear. Trimming pared 10 bases from V and 3 bases from J, leaving 15 bases between. This CDR3 comprises 13 residues.

A single count supports this clonotype. Since no conserved phenylalanine or tryptophan closes the CDR3, a read error is the likely cause. The rearrangement uses TRBV5-1 and TRBJ1-2, with D tentatively TRBD1 (6 bases). Germline V gives CDR1 SGHRS, CDR2 YFSETQ. V lost 3 bases and J lost 4, with 13 bases in between. This CDR3 spans 14 amino acids. CDR3 residues: CASSWGQSGYGYTS. For the CDR3, the DNA is TGCGCCAGCAGCTGGGGACAATCAGGCTATGGCTACACCTCC.

V usage is TRBV20-1 and J usage is TRBJ2-7; 10 nucleotides agree with TRBD2. The germline CDR1 and CDR2 sequences are DFQATT and SNEGSKA (reference sequence). This CDR3 region has 13 residues. V trimming: 2 bases; J trimming: 11 bases; junction bases outside the gene matches: 9. CDR3: CSARTPSAGGKYF. In nucleotides, the CDR3 is TGCAGTGCTAGAACGCCTTCAGCGGGAGGGAAGTACTTC.